The next 30 T cell receptor beta chains were all read from a single sample in a study of early T cells in non-severe SARS-CoV-2 infection. TCRdb used MiXCR to reprocess the 5' RACE reads, holding one entry per CDR3 protein. This repertoire shows approximately 60,000 distinct CDR3 sequences, about 10% found once; its top ten account for under 15%. This material consisted of whole blood, taken at baseline. The source is an adult who was a healthcare worker with PCR-confirmed SARS-CoV-2 infection or an uninfected control (not recorded which).

This clonotype was observed at least ten times. The rearrangement joins TRBV12-3 or TRBV12-4 to TRBJ2-1, with 9 bases lining up with TRBD1. The CDR3 sequence is 18 residues long. The trim removed 6 bases at V and 0 bases at J, leaving 12 bases unmatched. The CDR3 nucleotides are TGTGCCAGCAGGTCTTCTCCGGGACAGGGAACCTCCTACAATGAGCAGTTCTTC. Translation: CASRSSPGQGTSYNEQFF.

This clonotype was detected ten times or more. The chain couples TRBV15 to TRBJ1-3; TRBD1 might be the D (5 bases). Germline CDR1 LNHNV, CDR2 YYDKDF (reference sequence). V gave up 0 bases and J gave up 4 bases, with 16 bases separating them. This CDR3 has 17 amino acids. The CDR3 here is CATSRDDGRVYGNTIYF. CDR3 coding DNA: TGTGCCACCAGCAGAGATGACGGCAGGGTGTACGGAAACACCATATATTTT. The full variable domain, its missing parts supplied by reference TRBV15 and TRBJ1-3, is DAMVIQNPRYQVTQFGKPVTLSCSQTLNHNVMYWYQQKSSQAPKLLFHYYDKDFNNEADTPDNFQSRRPNTSFCFLDIRSPGLGDTAMYLCATSRDDGRVYGNTIYFGEGSWLTVV.

As DNA, the CDR3 is TGTGCCAGCAGTTCCCTTCGGGGGGTGAGCAATCAGCCCCAGCATTTT. This translates into CASSSLRGVSNQPQHF. The V gene is TRBV6-2 or TRBV6-3, the J gene TRBJ1-5; tentative D call: TRBD1 (5 bases). The germline gives CDR1 MNHEY, CDR2 SVGEGT. The CDR3 is made up of 16 amino acids. Trimming cost V 4 bases and J 1 base, with 14 bases left between them.

A few counts support this clonotype. The rearrangement links TRBV20-1 to TRBJ2-7; tentatively, D is TRBD2 (5 bases). The CDR3 consists of 14 residues. Germline V gene data show CDR1 as DFQATT and CDR2 as SNEGSKA (reference sequence). V gave up 1 base and J gave up 7 bases, with 17 bases separating them. The CDR3 DNA reads TGCAGTGCTAGAGCATCCCAAGGACCGGGAGAGCAGTACTTC. Residues: CSARASQGPGEQYF.

CDR3 bases: TGTGCCAGCAGCTTAGAACTAGCGGGCTCCTACAATGAGCAGTTCTTC. It is translated as CASSLELAGSYNEQFF. The chain combines TRBV11-1 with TRBJ2-1, with 9 bases fitting TRBD2. Germline-derived CDR1 and CDR2 are SGHAT and FQDESV (reference sequence). V gave up 1 base and J gave up 0 bases; unmatched junction bases: 1. There are 16 residues in the CDR3.

This clonotype was seen at least ten times. The J gene is TRBJ1-2, the V gene TRBV9, with D uncertain. Trimming removed 0 bases at V and 0 bases at J, with 15 bases between. Germline-derived CDR1 and CDR2 are SGDLS and YYNGEE. CDR3 size: 17 residues. As DNA, the CDR3 is TGTGCCAGCAGCGTAGGACACCCACCCCGGACTAACTATGGCTACACCTTC. It yields the protein CASSVGHPPRTNYGYTF.

This clonotype appeared a few times. This sequence joins TRBV7-9 and TRBJ2-7; D is undetermined. Germline CDR1 is SEHNR and CDR2 is FQNEAQ (reference sequence). The length of the CDR3 is 14 residues. Trimming removed 3 bases at V and 2 bases at J, with 11 bases between. The DNA for the CDR3 is TGTGCCAGCAGCTTGCAAGACGGACCCTACGAGCAGTACTTC. Translating it yields CASSLQDGPYEQYF.

This clonotype was detected only a few times. The V gene is TRBV9, the J gene TRBJ2-2, with a possible D match to TRBD1 (6 bases). V was cut by 4 bases and J by 6 bases, with 13 bases left in between. Germline-derived CDR1 and CDR2 are SGDLS and YYNGEE. The CDR3 covers 14 residues. CDR3 sequence (DNA): TGTGCCAGCAGCCCCCAGGGGTCGGCCGGGGAGCTGTTTTTT. Its protein is CASSPQGSAGELFF. The full variable domain, completed using reference TRBV9 and TRBJ2-2, is DSGVTQTPKHLITATGQRVTLRCSPRSGDLSVYWYQQSLDQGLQFLIQYYNGEERAKGNILERFSAQQFPDLHSELNLSSLELGDSALYFCASSPQGSAGELFFGEGSRLTVL.

The chain uses TRBV10-3 and TRBJ2-1, with 7 bases identical to TRBD2. V shed 8 bases and J 8 bases; nucleotides not matched to a gene: 9. This CDR3 comprises 13 residues. The germline gives CDR1 ENHRY, CDR2 SYGVKD. The CDR3 sequence: CAISAGPVDEQFF. The CDR3 DNA is TGTGCCATCTCAGCGGGACCGGTGGATGAGCAGTTCTTC.

This clonotype was picked up a small number of times. The chain uses TRBV19 and TRBJ2-1; no clear D gene. CDR3 length: 14 amino acids. Trimming removed 6 bases at V and 5 bases at J, with 14 bases between. The germline gives CDR1 LNHDA, CDR2 SQIVND (reference sequence). CDR3 DNA: TGTGCCAGTAGGGCAGAGTTATGGCACAATGAGCAGTTCTTC. Protein: CASRAELWHNEQFF.

The genes are TRBV18 and TRBJ2-7; 8 nucleotides line up with TRBD1. The V gene end was trimmed by 3 bases and the J gene end by 4 bases; junction bases not matched to a gene: 5. The CDR3 is 14 residues long. Germline V gene lookup returns CDR1 KGHSH and CDR2 LQKENI. CDR3 region: CASSPGTGAYEQYF. The CDR3 DNA reads as TGTGCCAGCTCACCTGGGACAGGAGCTTACGAGCAGTACTTC.

The CDR3 DNA is TGTGCCAGCTCACCAATCCTAAGCGACCGAGAGACCCAGTACTTC. Protein sequence: CASSPILSDRETQYF. This rearrangement joins TRBV18 to TRBJ2-5; no firm D call. This CDR3 has 15 residues. CDR1 KGHSH and CDR2 LQKENI come from the germline V gene. The V gene lost 2 bases and the J gene lost 4 bases, with 14 bases spanning the gap.

This clonotype was found a few times. In nucleotides, the CDR3 is TGTGCCAGCTCACCGGGCGGAGGGCAAGAGACCCAGTACTTC. Its translation: CASSPGGGQETQYF. J is TRBJ2-5 and V is TRBV18, with D possibly matching TRBD2 (6 bases). Germline CDR1 and CDR2: KGHSH and LQKENI. The CDR3 spans 14 residues. The V end was cut by 3 bases, the J end by 2 bases, with 10 bases between.

The rearrangement links TRBV7-2 to TRBJ2-7; no definite D call. The CDR3 loop spans 13 amino acids. Germline-derived CDR1 and CDR2 are SGHTA and FQGNSA. Trimming pared 1 base from V and 3 bases from J, leaving 7 bases between. CDR3 DNA sequence: TGTGCCAGCAGCTTAGGGTCATTCTACGAGCAGTACTTC. Protein product: CASSLGSFYEQYF.

The V and J genes are TRBV6-1 and TRBJ2-5; the D is unclear. The germline V and J ends were trimmed by 5 bases and 2 bases, with 15 bases remaining between them. CDR1 and CDR2 from the germline V gene are MNHNS and SASEGT. CDR3 size: 15 residues. Here the CDR3 reads CASSPIPVFQETQYF. CDR3 nucleotides: TGTGCCAGCAGTCCCATCCCGGTGTTTCAAGAGACCCAGTACTTC.

This clonotype has at least ten counts. This rearrangement joins TRBV20-1 to TRBJ1-5; D is unclear. From germline, CDR1 is DFQATT and CDR2 SNEGSKA (reference sequence). V dropped 5 bases and J dropped 0 bases, with 11 bases sitting between them. The CDR3 has 14 residues. The CDR3 region is CSAWADYSNQPQHF. In DNA form, the CDR3 reads TGCAGTGCTTGGGCAGATTATAGCAATCAGCCCCAGCATTTT.

This clonotype has only a few counts. The chain employs TRBV3-1 and TRBJ1-1, with D unresolved. The germline V gene encodes CDR1 LGHDT and CDR2 YNNKEL (reference sequence). CDR3 length: 12 residues. V lost 1 base and J 5 bases, leaving 5 bases between the germline ends. Here the CDR3 reads CASSQGWTEAFF. The CDR3 region has the DNA TGTGCCAGCAGCCAAGGATGGACTGAAGCTTTCTTT.

The rearrangement uses TRBV6-5 and TRBJ1-2; TRBD1 matches 8 bases. Germline V gene data show CDR1 as MNHEY and CDR2 as SVGAGI. J gave up 1 base and V 7 bases, and 8 bases lay outside the gene matches. The CDR3 is 15 amino acids. In DNA, the CDR3 is TGTGCCAGCACCAGGGACAGGACGAATAACTATGGCTACACCTTC. Amino acids: CASTRDRTNNYGYTF.

A few counts support this clonotype. The chain couples TRBV10-1 to TRBJ2-3; either TRBD1 or TRBD2 may supply D (6 bases each). Trimming left V 3 bases short and J 1 base short, with 11 bases between. The CDR3 sequence is 15 residues long. Germline-derived CDR1 and CDR2 are WNHNN and SYGVQD (reference sequence). In DNA form, the CDR3 reads TGCGCCAGCAGTGATGTACGGGGGCGCACAGATACGCAGTATTTT. This gives the protein CASSDVRGRTDTQYF.

A few counts support this clonotype. V gene TRBV10-3 combines with J gene TRBJ2-1; 8 nucleotides agree with TRBD2. CDR1 and CDR2 (germline): ENHRY, SYGVKD. V dropped 2 bases and J dropped 0; count of bases not matched to a gene: 3. This CDR3 is 16 amino acids long. The DNA for the CDR3 is TGTGCCATCAGTGAGACGAGCGGGAGCTCCTACAATGAGCAGTTCTTC. Amino acids: CAISETSGSSYNEQFF.

This clonotype was recorded a few times. The chain has TRBV5-6 and TRBJ2-1; D perhaps matches TRBD2 (6 bases). The CDR3 consists of 15 residues. Germline values: CDR1 SGHDT, CDR2 YYEEEE. The V and J ends lost 0 bases and 3 bases respectively, with 10 bases between them. The CDR3 DNA follows: TGTGCCAGCAGCTTGGCACTAGCCAGCTACAATGAGCAGTTCTTC. Its translation is CASSLALASYNEQFF. Full variable domain (rest looked up from reference TRBV5-6 and TRBJ2-1): DAGVTQSPTHLIKTRGQQVTLRCSPKSGHDTVSWYQQALGQGPQFIFQYYEEEERQRGNFPDRFSGHQFPNYSSELNVNALLLGDSALYLCASSLALASYNEQFFGPGTRLTVL.

This clonotype was seen many times. The CDR3 protein is CSATGAGGTDTQYF. The CDR3 bases are TGCAGTGCCACAGGCGCGGGGGGCACAGATACGCAGTATTTT. The chain uses TRBV20-1 and TRBJ2-3; 7 bases align to TRBD2. The CDR3 loop spans 14 amino acids. CDR1 DFQATT and CDR2 SNEGSKA come from the germline V gene (reference sequence). V was pared by 6 bases and J by 1 base, with 7 bases of the junction left unmatched.

The rearrangement links TRBV7-9 to TRBJ2-7, with 9 bases matching TRBD1. With V trimmed by 1 base and J by 2 bases, 0 bases remained unmatched. Germline CDR1 and CDR2: SEHNR and FQNEAQ (reference sequence). The CDR3 has 14 amino acids. CDR3 loop: CASSLGTGAYEQYF. The DNA of the CDR3 is TGTGCCAGCAGCTTAGGGACAGGGGCCTACGAGCAGTACTTC.

This clonotype was seen many times. J is TRBJ2-7 and V is TRBV12-3 or TRBV12-4; D uncertain. The CDR3 length is 11 residues. Trimming cost V 4 bases and J 6 bases, with 7 bases left between them. The CDR3 region is CASSSLAEQYF. The CDR3 region has the DNA TGTGCCAGCAGTTCTTTGGCCGAGCAGTACTTC.

The table lists this clonotype with a count of one. The rearrangement uses TRBV20-1 and TRBJ2-2; D unclear. Germline lookup yields CDR1 DFQATT and CDR2 SNEGSKA (reference sequence). The length of the CDR3 is 15 residues. V was trimmed by 2 bases and J by 7 bases, leaving 17 bases between them. CDR3 sequence reads: CSARSTDVHIGELFF. CDR3 DNA sequence: TGCAGTGCTAGATCTACCGACGTACACATCGGGGAGCTGTTTTTT.

This clonotype was detected ten times or more. Here the CDR3 DNA reads TGTGCCAGCAGTTACATAGGCAATGAGCAGTTCTTC. The encoded protein is CASSYIGNEQFF. The V gene is TRBV6-6, the J gene TRBJ2-1; D unresolved. The V gene lost 2 bases and the J gene lost 6 bases, with 5 bases spanning the gap. The CDR3 consists of 12 residues. Germline V lookup: CDR1 MNHNY, CDR2 SVGAGI (reference sequence).

This clonotype was seen once. The V gene is TRBV9, the J gene TRBJ1-2; no firm D call. Trimming cost V 4 bases and J 8 bases, with 15 bases left between them. CDR3 length: 13 amino acids. Germline-derived CDR1 and CDR2 are SGDLS and YYNGEE. Written as DNA, the CDR3 is TGTGCCAGCAGCTCCGCTGGAGGGATCGGCTACACCTTC. This codes for CASSSAGGIGYTF.

This chain uses TRBV18 with TRBJ2-7; D not certain. V dropped 4 bases and J dropped 3 bases, with 7 bases sitting between them. Germline lookup yields CDR1 KGHSH and CDR2 LQKENI. CDR3 length: 12 amino acids. As DNA, the CDR3 is TGTGCCAGCTCACTACAGAACTACGAGCAGTACTTC. Amino acid sequence: CASSLQNYEQYF.

This clonotype turned up a few times. The chain uses TRBV6-2 or TRBV6-3 and TRBJ2-7, with 9 bases fitting TRBD2. This CDR3 contains 12 residues. V shed 3 bases, J shed 11 bases, and the junction held 5 bases outside the gene matches. Looked up from germline, CDR1 is MNHEY and CDR2 is SVGEGT. The CDR3 loop is CASSYSGSHKYF. In DNA form, the CDR3 reads TGTGCCAGCAGTTATAGCGGGAGTCATAAGTACTTC.

The chain employs TRBV20-1 and TRBJ2-1; D possibly corresponds to TRBD2 (6 bases). V lost 6 bases and J lost 9, with 27 bases in between. Germline loops: CDR1 DFQATT, CDR2 SNEGSKA (reference sequence). The CDR3 has 16 residues. As DNA, the CDR3 is TGCAGTGCCACAACCTCGAAGGGACTCCAGCTAGGTGAGCAGTTCTTC. It codes for CSATTSKGLQLGEQFF.